The 20 T cell receptor beta chains reported below all come from one sample, sequenced in a study of beta chain features in type 1 diabetes. The entirety of the isolated RNA underwent reverse transcription, so expressed TCRB transcripts were sequenced. Some clones are missing from TCRdb's copy, which holds only in-frame ones; the method was immunoSEQ multiplex PCR. The sample has about 930,000 clones, roughly a sixth seen once. Sequenced sample: naive CD4+ T cells from blood. The origin of the receptors is a woman aged 18-35 years in good health.

This clone was detected a few times. This CDR3 reads CASSLWDREDYGYTF. DNA for the CDR3: TGTGCCAGCAGCTTATGGGACAGGGAAGACTATGGCTACACCTTC. The chain recombines TRBV7-9 with TRBJ1-2, with 9 nucleotides matching TRBD1. Germline lookup yields CDR1 SEHNR and CDR2 FQNEAQ (reference sequence). The CDR3 has 15 amino acids. The V and J ends lost 2 bases and 3 bases, in that order; junction bases with no gene match: 4.

The chain recombines TRBV5-4 with TRBJ2-7; TRBD2 might be the D (6 bases). Germline V gene sequence: CDR1 SGHNT, CDR2 YYREEE (reference sequence). Trimming stripped 7 bases from V and 6 bases from J, with 17 bases between. The CDR3 length is 13 residues. The CDR3: CASGGASRGEQYF. In DNA form, the CDR3 reads TGTGCCAGCGGCGGGGCCTCAAGGGGCGAGCAGTACTTC.

CDR3 in DNA: TGTGCCAGCAGCCAAGATTGGGGGACAGGTCAAGAGACCCAGTACTTC. Translating it yields CASSQDWGTGQETQYF. The chain couples TRBV14 to TRBJ2-5, with 8 bases fitting TRBD1. This CDR3 comprises 16 residues. Germline V CDR1 and CDR2: SGHDN, FVKESK. V was pared by 0 bases and J by 2 bases, with 5 bases of the junction left unmatched. The variable domain in full, with the rest retrieved from reference TRBV14 and TRBJ2-5, is EAGVTQFPSHSVIEKGQTVTLRCDPISGHDNLYWYRRVMGKEIKFLLHFVKESKQDESGMPNNRFLAERTGGTYSTLKVQPAELEDSGVYFCASSQDWGTGQETQYFGPGTRLLVL.

CDR3 DNA sequence: TGCGCCAGCAGCTTCCGCCTCGCAACTAATGAAAAACTGTTTTTT. It translates to CASSFRLATNEKLFF. The chain has TRBV5-1 and TRBJ1-4, with unresolved D. Germline-derived CDR1 and CDR2 are SGHRS and YFSETQ. The CDR3 runs to 15 residues. V lost 2 bases and J lost 0, with 8 bases in between.

The chain has TRBV11-2 and TRBJ1-1, with a tentative D call TRBD1 (6 bases). The CDR3 covers 15 residues. Trimming left V 2 bases short and J 10 bases short, with 20 bases between. Germline lookup yields CDR1 SGHAT and CDR2 FQNNGV. CDR3 sequence: CASSLSSGDTGPAFF. The CDR3 DNA follows: TGTGCCAGCAGCTTATCCTCCGGGGACACGGGCCCAGCTTTCTTT.

The rearrangement links TRBV19 to TRBJ1-3, with a possible D match to TRBD1 (6 bases). V was clipped by 7 bases and J by 5 bases, with 21 bases between them. This CDR3 spans 16 amino acids. Germline V gene sequence: CDR1 LNHDA, CDR2 SQIVND (reference sequence). The CDR3 loop reads CASIGWGRQDRNTIYF. CDR3 DNA: TGTGCCAGTATCGGATGGGGGCGACAGGACCGAAACACCATATATTTT.

The chain couples TRBV2 to TRBJ2-3; the D is unclear. Trimming stripped 7 bases from V and 4 bases from J, with 18 bases between. This CDR3 has 15 amino acids. The V gene's germline CDR1 is SNHLY and CDR2 FYNNEI. The CDR3 sequence is CASNLVGRHADTQYF. As DNA, the CDR3 is TGTGCCAGCAATCTGGTGGGAAGGCACGCAGATACGCAGTATTTT.

This clone was counted only a few times. J is TRBJ2-1 and V is TRBV9; the D gene is possibly TRBD1 (6 bases). The germline V and J ends were trimmed by 2 bases and 5 bases, with 14 bases remaining between them. CDR3 length: 15 residues. Germline CDR1 reads SGDLS; CDR2 reads YYNGEE. The CDR3 nucleotides read TGTGCCAGCAGCGTCGATGGGACAAGCGACAATGAGCAGTTCTTC. Its protein product is CASSVDGTSDNEQFF.

On this clone itself: This CDR3 is also generated by other DNA sequences in the sample. V is TRBV5-1 and J is TRBJ2-7; 13 bases are shared with TRBD2. This CDR3 is 14 amino acids long. CDR1 and CDR2 from the germline V gene are SGHRS and YFSETQ. After removal of 3 bases from V and 5 bases from J, the junction contained 2 bases not matched to a gene. The CDR3: CASSSGLAGNEQYF. Written as DNA, the CDR3 is TGCGCCAGCAGCTCGGGACTAGCGGGAAACGAGCAGTACTTC.

This clone was counted a few times. The V gene is TRBV2, the J gene TRBJ1-5; tentative D call: TRBD1 (5 bases). V was cut by 3 bases and J by 2 bases, with 8 bases left in between. The germline CDR1 and CDR2 sequences are SNHLY and FYNNEI. CDR3 size: 14 residues. This CDR3 reads CASSDLQGNQPQHF. The CDR3 nucleotides are TGTGCCAGCAGTGATTTACAGGGCAATCAGCCCCAGCATTTT.

As to this clone: Other DNA sequences in the sample encode the same CDR3. The chain recombines TRBV6-5 with TRBJ2-7, with TRBD1 as a possible D gene (6 bases). Trimming pared 5 bases from V and 4 bases from J, leaving 9 bases between. The CDR3 is 12 residues long. The germline CDR1 and CDR2 sequences are MNHEY and SVGAGI. CDR3 loop: CASSQRGYEQYF. In nucleotides, the CDR3 is TGTGCCAGCAGTCAAAGGGGGTACGAGCAGTACTTC.

This clone was counted between two and nine times. The chain carries TRBV7-3 and TRBJ2-7; TRBD2 might be the D (5 bases). The CDR3 totals 14 residues. Germline assignment: CDR1 SGHTA and CDR2 FQGTGA. Between the trimmed V and J ends, which lost 3 bases and 0 bases, there was a span of 9 bases. This chain's CDR3 is CASSLMAGSYEQYF. CDR3 bases: TGTGCCAGCAGCTTGATGGCGGGCTCCTACGAGCAGTACTTC.

The genes are TRBV19 and TRBJ1-2; D gene unclear. The CDR3 is 10 residues long. Germline V gene sequence: CDR1 LNHDA, CDR2 SQIVND (reference sequence). V lost 8 bases and J lost 3, with 4 bases in between. CDR3 loop: CASGDYGYTF. DNA for the CDR3: TGTGCCAGTGGGGACTATGGCTACACCTTC.

This clone was seen only a few times. Its ends do not fully match the called genes, so a read error is possible. The rearrangement joins TRBV6-6 to TRBJ1-5; D gene unclear. The CDR3 covers 16 residues. From germline, CDR1 is MNHNY and CDR2 SVGAGI (reference sequence). The chain's CDR3 is CASSYSLGNRNQPQHF. CDR3 coding DNA: TGTGCCAGCAGTTACTCGCTCGGGAACCGCAACCAGCCCCAGCATTTT.

The table lists this clone with a few counts. The J gene is TRBJ2-7, the V gene TRBV5-1; a weak D match, TRBD2 (5 bases). This CDR3 contains 15 residues. V was cut by 0 bases and J by 3 bases, with 13 bases left in between. Germline assignment: CDR1 SGHRS and CDR2 YFSETQ. The CDR3 DNA sequence: TGCGCCAGCAGCTTGGCCGGCGGGTTTATCTACGAGCAGTACTTC. It yields the protein CASSLAGGFIYEQYF. Filled out from reference TRBV5-1 and TRBJ2-7, the complete variable domain reads KAGVTQTPRYLIKTRGQQVTLSCSPISGHRSVSWYQQTPGQGLQFLFEYFSETQRNKGNFPGRFSGRQFSNSRSEMNVSTLELGDSALYLCASSLAGGFIYEQYFGPGTRLTVT.

This chain joins TRBV9 and TRBJ2-1, with a tentative D call TRBD1 (6 bases). The CDR3 sequence is 14 residues long. Germline CDR1 and CDR2: SGDLS and YYNGEE. The V end lost 0 bases, the J end lost 6 bases, and 10 bases lay between the germline ends. The CDR3 nucleotides are TGTGCCAGCAGCGTAGAGGGGGTATCCAATGAGCAGTTCTTC. Translation gives CASSVEGVSNEQFF.

This clone was detected only a few times. The chain carries TRBV5-6 and TRBJ2-7; D is uncertain. Germline V gives CDR1 SGHDT, CDR2 YYEEEE. V was trimmed by 0 bases and J by 5 bases, leaving 6 bases between them. CDR3 length: 12 residues. The CDR3 bases are TGTGCCAGCAGCTTGGGTGGCGACGAGCAGTACTTC. Translating gives CASSLGGDEQYF.

The chain joins TRBV7-3 to TRBJ2-7; 8 bases align to TRBD1. CDR1 SGHTA and CDR2 FQGTGA come from the germline V gene. J gave up 3 bases and V 2 bases, and 6 bases lay outside the gene matches. The CDR3 is 15 residues long. DNA for the CDR3: TGTGCCAGCAGCTTAGAACAGGGGGTTGTCTACGAGCAGTACTTC. Its protein is CASSLEQGVVYEQYF.

A few counts support this clone. The genes are TRBV18 and TRBJ2-3; D ambiguous. Germline-derived CDR1 and CDR2 are KGHSH and LQKENI. V was trimmed by 3 bases and J by 0 bases, leaving 10 bases between them. The CDR3 has 15 amino acids. DNA of the CDR3: TGTGCCAGCTCACCCCAGCCTATAAGCACAGATACGCAGTATTTT. It specifies CASSPQPISTDTQYF.

The chain combines TRBV29-1 with TRBJ1-2; D is unresolved. The CDR3 sequence is 9 residues long. V was clipped by 8 bases and J by 6 bases, with 7 bases between them. Germline V gene lookup returns CDR1 SQVTM and CDR2 ANQGSEA. The CDR3 reads CSPINGYTF. As DNA, the CDR3 is TGCAGCCCGATCAATGGCTACACCTTC. Based on the CDR3 plus reference TRBV29-1 and TRBJ1-2, the full variable domain is SAVISQKPSRDICQRGTSLTIQCQVDSQVTMMFWYRQQPGQSLTLIATANQGSEATYESGFVIDKFPISRPNLTFSTLTVSNMSPEDSSIYLCSPINGYTFGSGTRLTVV.